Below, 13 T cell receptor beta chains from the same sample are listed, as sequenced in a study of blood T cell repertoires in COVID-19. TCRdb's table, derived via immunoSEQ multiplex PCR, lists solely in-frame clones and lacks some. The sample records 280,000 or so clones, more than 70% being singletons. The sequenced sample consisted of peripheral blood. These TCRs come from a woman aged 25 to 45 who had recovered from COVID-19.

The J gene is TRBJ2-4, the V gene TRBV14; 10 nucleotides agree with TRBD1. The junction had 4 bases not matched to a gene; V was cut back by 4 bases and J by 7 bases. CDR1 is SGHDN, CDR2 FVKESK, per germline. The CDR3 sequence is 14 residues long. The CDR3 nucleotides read TGTGCCAGCAGCCTTTGGACAGGGGGGAACATTCAGTACTTC. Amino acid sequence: CASSLWTGGNIQYF.

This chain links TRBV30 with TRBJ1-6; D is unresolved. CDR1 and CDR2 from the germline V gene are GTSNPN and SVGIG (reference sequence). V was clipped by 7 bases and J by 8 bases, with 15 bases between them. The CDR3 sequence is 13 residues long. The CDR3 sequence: CALTRVRDSPLHF. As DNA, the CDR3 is TGTGCCTTGACGAGGGTTAGGGATTCACCCCTCCACTTT.

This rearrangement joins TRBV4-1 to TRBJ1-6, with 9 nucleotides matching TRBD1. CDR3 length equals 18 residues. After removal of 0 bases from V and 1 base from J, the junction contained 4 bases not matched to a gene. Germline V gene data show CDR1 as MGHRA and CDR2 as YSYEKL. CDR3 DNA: TGCGCCAGCAGCCAAGAGGGACAGGGACCTTCCTATAATTCACCCCTCCACTTT. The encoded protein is CASSQEGQGPSYNSPLHF.

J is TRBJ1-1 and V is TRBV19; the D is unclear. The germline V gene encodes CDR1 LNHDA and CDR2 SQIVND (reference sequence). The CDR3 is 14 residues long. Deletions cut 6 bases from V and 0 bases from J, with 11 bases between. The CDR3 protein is CASRSGFLNTEAFF. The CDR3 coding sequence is TGTGCCAGTAGGAGCGGGTTTTTGAACACTGAAGCTTTCTTT.

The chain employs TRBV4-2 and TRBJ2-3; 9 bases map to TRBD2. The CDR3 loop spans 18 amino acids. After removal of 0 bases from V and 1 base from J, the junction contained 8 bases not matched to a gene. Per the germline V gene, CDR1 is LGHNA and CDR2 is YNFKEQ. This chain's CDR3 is CASSQDIPVAGGTDTQYF. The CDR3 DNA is TGTGCCAGCAGCCAAGATATTCCCGTAGCGGGGGGCACAGATACGCAGTATTTT.

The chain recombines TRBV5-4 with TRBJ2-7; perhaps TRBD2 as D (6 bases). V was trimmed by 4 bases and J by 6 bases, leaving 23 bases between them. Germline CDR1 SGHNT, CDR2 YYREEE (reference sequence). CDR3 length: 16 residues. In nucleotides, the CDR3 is TGTGCCAGCAGCACGGTCCCAATTGTGCGGGGAGGCGAGCAGTACTTC. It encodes CASSTVPIVRGGEQYF.

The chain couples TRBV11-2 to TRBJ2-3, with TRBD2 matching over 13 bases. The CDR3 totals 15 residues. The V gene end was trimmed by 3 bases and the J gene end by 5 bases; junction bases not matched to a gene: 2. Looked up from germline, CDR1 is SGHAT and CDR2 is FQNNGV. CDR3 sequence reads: CASSFGTSGEDTQYF. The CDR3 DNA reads TGTGCCAGCAGCTTCGGGACTAGCGGGGAAGATACGCAGTATTTT.

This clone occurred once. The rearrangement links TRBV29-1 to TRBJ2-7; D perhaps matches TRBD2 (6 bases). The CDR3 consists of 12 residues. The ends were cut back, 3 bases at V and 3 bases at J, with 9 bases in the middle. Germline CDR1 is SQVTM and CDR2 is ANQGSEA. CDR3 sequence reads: CSVDVGGYEQYF. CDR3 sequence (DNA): TGCAGCGTTGACGTGGGGGGCTACGAGCAGTACTTC.

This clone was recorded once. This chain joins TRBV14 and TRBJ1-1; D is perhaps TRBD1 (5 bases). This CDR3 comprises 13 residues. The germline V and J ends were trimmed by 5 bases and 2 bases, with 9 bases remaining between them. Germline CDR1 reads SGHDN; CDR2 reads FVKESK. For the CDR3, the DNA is TGTGCCAGCAGCTGGACATACAACACTGAAGCTTTCTTT. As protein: CASSWTYNTEAFF. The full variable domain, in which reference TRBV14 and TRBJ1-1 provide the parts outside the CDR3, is EAGVTQFPSHSVIEKGQTVTLRCDPISGHDNLYWYRRVMGKEIKFLLHFVKESKQDESGMPNNRFLAERTGGTYSTLKVQPAELEDSGVYFCASSWTYNTEAFFGQGTRLTVV.

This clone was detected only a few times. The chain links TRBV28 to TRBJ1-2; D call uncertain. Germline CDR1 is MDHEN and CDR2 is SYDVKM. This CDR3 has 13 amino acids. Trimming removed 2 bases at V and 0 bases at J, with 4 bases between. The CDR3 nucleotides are TGTGCCAGCAGTTTAGAGGCTAACTATGGCTACACCTTC. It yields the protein CASSLEANYGYTF.

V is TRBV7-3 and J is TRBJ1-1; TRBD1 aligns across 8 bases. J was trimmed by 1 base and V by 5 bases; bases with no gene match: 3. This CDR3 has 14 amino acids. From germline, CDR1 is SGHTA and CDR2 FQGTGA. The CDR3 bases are TGTGCCAGCAGCCGCGGGACAGGGAACACTGAAGCTTTCTTT. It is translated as CASSRGTGNTEAFF.

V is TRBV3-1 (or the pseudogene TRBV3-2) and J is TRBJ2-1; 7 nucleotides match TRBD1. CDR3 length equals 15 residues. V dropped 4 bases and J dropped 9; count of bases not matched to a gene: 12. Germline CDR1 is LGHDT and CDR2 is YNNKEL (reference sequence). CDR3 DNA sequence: TGTGCCAGCAGCCCTCGACCTAGACAGGGTGCTGAGCAGTTCTTC. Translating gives CASSPRPRQGAEQFF.

CDR3 in DNA: TGTGCCAGCAGTGAGACAGGGATCCATCAGCCCCAGCATTTT. Translating gives CASSETGIHQPQHF. The chain couples TRBV25-1 to TRBJ1-5; 7 positions match TRBD1. This CDR3 comprises 14 residues. The germline V gene has CDR1 MGHDK and CDR2 SYGVNS. V lost 3 bases and J lost 5; bases outside the gene matches: 4. The full variable domain, with the rest looked up from reference TRBV25-1 and TRBJ1-5, is EADIYQTPRYLVIGTGKKITLECSQTMGHDKMYWYQQDPGMELHLIHYSYGVNSTEKGDLSSESTVSRIRTEHFPLTLESARPSHTSQYLCASSETGIHQPQHFGDGTRLSIL.